This T cell receptor beta chain was sequenced in a study of blood T cell repertoires in COVID-19. Profiling relied on immunoSEQ multiplex PCR, and the TCRdb table lists in-frame clones only, not all of them. The data contain 200,000 to 250,000 clones, more than 75% of them singletons. The CDR3 length is 16 residues. Germline CDR1 and CDR2: SGDLS and YYNGEE. V trimming: 0 bases; J trimming: 9 bases; junction bases outside the gene matches: 7. Source material: PBMCs or T cells enriched from blood (not recorded which). The source is a man under 40 in a cohort exposed to, infected with or recovered from COVID-19 (not recorded which). The chain combines TRBV9 with TRBJ1-6, with 9 positions matching TRBD1. CDR3 DNA: TGTGCCAGCAGCGTAGCGGACAGGGGAGACCGTTCACCCCTCCACTTT. It is translated as CASSVADRGDRSPLHF.